These 32 T cell receptor beta chains share one sample of origin, sequenced in a study of shared clonotypes between healthy human individuals. This table comes from immunoSEQ multiplex PCR, and its TCRdb copy is limited to in-frame clones, with some not included. This table has some 1.5 million clones, 95% to 99% appearing once. Sequences were obtained from naive CD4+ T cells sorted from blood. Stated subset: CD45RA+ positively selected. The receptors come from a man aged 25-45 years in good health.

The chain couples TRBV13 to TRBJ2-1, with 14 bases that match TRBD2. CDR3 length: 15 residues. Losses at the gene ends were 3 bases for V and 12 bases for J; bases not matched to a gene: 7. Germline CDR1 reads PRHDT; CDR2 reads FYEKMQ (reference sequence). CDR3 in DNA: TGTGCCAGCAGCTTGCCGGGACTAGCGGGAGTAGGGCAGTTCTTC. It is translated as CASSLPGLAGVGQFF.

The rearrangement uses TRBV19 and TRBJ2-7; a possible D gene is TRBD1 (5 bases). Trimming took 3 bases from V and 1 from J, leaving 13 bases between them. Germline loops: CDR1 LNHDA, CDR2 SQIVND (reference sequence). CDR3 length: 15 residues. CDR3 sequence: CASSIMGHGSYEQYF. CDR3 DNA: TGTGCCAGTAGTATTATGGGGCATGGGTCCTACGAGCAGTACTTC.

The CDR3 sequence: CASSSYPPGVRAQETQYF. In DNA, the CDR3 is TGTGCCAGCAGCTCATATCCCCCGGGCGTTAGGGCCCAAGAGACCCAGTACTTC. This chain links TRBV7-9 with TRBJ2-5; D gene ambiguous. The CDR3 runs 18 residues. Trimming removed 4 bases from V and 1 base from J, with 22 bases in between. Germline V lookup: CDR1 SEHNR, CDR2 FQNEAQ (reference sequence).

This clone was recorded once. The chain's CDR3 is CASSRREGADTEAFF. CDR3 bases: TGTGCCAGCAGTCGCCGGGAGGGGGCTGACACTGAAGCTTTCTTT. V usage is TRBV6-5 and J usage is TRBJ1-1; 7 positions agree with TRBD1. Germline loops: CDR1 MNHEY, CDR2 SVGAGI. Losses at the gene ends were 5 bases for V and 3 bases for J; bases not matched to a gene: 9. The CDR3 runs to 15 residues.

The V call is TRBV11-2, the J call TRBJ1-3; D is possibly TRBD1 (6 bases). CDR1 and CDR2 (germline): SGHAT, FQNNGV. The CDR3 spans 15 residues. V lost 7 bases to trimming and J lost 0 bases, with 13 bases between them. CDR3 loop: CASTTQGYSGNTIYF. Written as DNA, the CDR3 is TGTGCCAGCACTACACAGGGTTACTCTGGAAACACCATATATTTT.

A word on this clone: Other nucleotide sequences in the sample specify the same CDR3. J is TRBJ2-7 and V is TRBV9, with 13 bases aligning to TRBD2. In germline, CDR1 is SGDLS, CDR2 YYNGEE. This CDR3 comprises 14 residues. J was trimmed by 4 bases and V by 3 bases; bases with no gene match: 1. CDR3 coding DNA: TGTGCCAGCAGCGCGGGACTAGCGGGGTACGAGCAGTACTTC. Translated: CASSAGLAGYEQYF.

The gene calls are TRBV11-2 and TRBJ2-2; D perhaps matches TRBD2 (6 bases). This CDR3 region has 15 residues. The V and J ends lost 8 bases and 5 bases respectively, with 18 bases between them. The germline V gene has CDR1 SGHAT and CDR2 FQNNGV. CDR3 residues: CASRALRRGTGELFF. CDR3 nucleotide sequence: TGTGCCAGCCGGGCCTTGCGGAGGGGAACCGGGGAGCTGTTTTTT.

V usage is TRBV27 and J usage is TRBJ2-6; D may be TRBD1 (5 bases). V lost 4 bases to trimming and J lost 0 bases, with 13 bases between them. This CDR3 contains 17 residues. The V gene's germline CDR1 is MNHEY and CDR2 SMNVEV (reference sequence). The CDR3 DNA sequence: TGTGCCAGCAGTTCCCCAGCAGGGTCCTCTGGGGCCAACGTCCTGACTTTC. Its protein is CASSSPAGSSGANVLTF.

This clone is a singleton in its sample. The V and J genes are TRBV5-4 and TRBJ2-1, with 9 bases aligning to TRBD2. J lost 5 bases, V lost 4 bases, and 4 bases had no gene match. The CDR3 is 14 amino acids. Germline V gene lookup returns CDR1 SGHNT and CDR2 YYREEE (reference sequence). The CDR3 here is CASSAGLADNEQFF. DNA for the CDR3: TGTGCCAGCAGCGCGGGACTAGCCGACAATGAGCAGTTCTTC.

This clone was seen just once. The rearrangement uses TRBV5-4 and TRBJ2-7; possibly TRBD1 for D (6 bases). Germline V gene sequence: CDR1 SGHNT, CDR2 YYREEE (reference sequence). The CDR3 covers 15 residues. V lost 3 bases, J lost 3 bases, and 16 bases lay in between. For the CDR3, the DNA is TGTGCCAGCAGCTGGGGGCGGTCCGCAGACTACGAGCAGTACTTC. Protein: CASSWGRSADYEQYF.

This clone was detected once. The J gene is TRBJ1-2, the V gene TRBV6-1; D is uncertain. Trimming took 0 bases from V and 4 from J, leaving 12 bases between them. The CDR3 consists of 15 residues. Germline-derived CDR1 and CDR2 are MNHNS and SASEGT. The CDR3 bases are TGTGCCAGCAGTGAAGCGCCCAAGGGTAGCTATGGCTACACCTTC. Translation: CASSEAPKGSYGYTF.

This chain joins TRBV6-1 and TRBJ1-5; maybe TRBD1 (6 bases). The germline V gene has CDR1 MNHNS and CDR2 SASEGT. The CDR3 sequence is 16 residues long. Trimming left V 4 bases short and J 1 base short, with 14 bases between. The DNA of the CDR3 is TGTGCCAGCAGTGTCCAAACAGGGATCAGCAATCAGCCCCAGCATTTT. Residues: CASSVQTGISNQPQHF.

This clone appeared a single time. This chain joins TRBV5-1 and TRBJ2-3, with TRBD2 matching 7 bases. Germline V CDR1 and CDR2: SGHRS, YFSETQ. The CDR3 runs to 16 residues. The junction had 9 bases not matched to a gene; V was cut back by 2 bases and J by 3 bases. In DNA, the CDR3 is TGCGCCAGCAGCTTTTATGTGGGAGGGCCAACAGATACGCAGTATTTT. Protein sequence: CASSFYVGGPTDTQYF.

The J gene is TRBJ2-7, the V gene TRBV19; possible D gene TRBD1, 6 bases. Germline V lookup: CDR1 LNHDA, CDR2 SQIVND (reference sequence). The CDR3 is made up of 12 amino acids. Trimming stripped 6 bases from V and 4 bases from J, with 10 bases between. CDR3 nucleotide sequence: TGTGCCAGTAGGGACAGCTTTTACGAGCAGTACTTC. It is translated as CASRDSFYEQYF.

The chain employs TRBV4-2 and TRBJ2-7; 7 nucleotides align to TRBD2. CDR1 is LGHNA and CDR2 is YNFKEQ in the germline V gene. Germline trimming cut 4 bases from V and 0 bases from J; bases unmatched to any gene: 15. This CDR3 has 18 residues. CDR3 in amino acids: CASSPRQGWGGSSYEQYF. CDR3 bases: TGTGCCAGCAGCCCCCGTCAGGGTTGGGGCGGGAGCTCCTACGAGCAGTACTTC.

In nucleotides, the CDR3 is TGCGCCAGCACCCTGGAGTCTAGCGGGTATGTCTACGAGCAGTACTTC. Amino acids: CASTLESSGYVYEQYF. The chain couples TRBV5-1 to TRBJ2-7; 8 bases are shared with TRBD2. The CDR3 is made up of 16 amino acids. Germline V gives CDR1 SGHRS, CDR2 YFSETQ. Trimming took 6 bases from V and 3 from J; bases not matched to a gene: 14.

Notes on this clone: The sample contains more than one DNA sequence encoding this CDR3. This chain links TRBV5-4 with TRBJ2-1, with a possible D match to TRBD2 (6 bases). Trimming took off 2 bases at V and 0 bases at J, with 9 bases between the two ends. Germline V gives CDR1 SGHNT, CDR2 YYREEE (reference sequence). CDR3 length: 15 residues. The chain's CDR3 is CASSFGGSSYNEQFF. The CDR3 region has the DNA TGTGCCAGCAGCTTCGGGGGTTCCTCCTACAATGAGCAGTTCTTC.

This chain connects TRBV7-9 to TRBJ2-7, with D uncertain. CDR3 length equals 11 residues. Germline V lookup: CDR1 SEHNR, CDR2 FQNEAQ (reference sequence). Trimming cost V 5 bases and J 2 bases, with 4 bases left between them. CDR3 DNA: TGTGCCAGCAGCGGGACCTACGAGCAGTACTTC. Its protein is CASSGTYEQYF.

The chain carries TRBV7-9 and TRBJ2-7; 9 bases line up with TRBD1. The CDR3 contains 16 residues. Trimming cost V 5 bases and J 5 bases; bases outside gene matches: 13. CDR1 is SEHNR and CDR2 is FQNEAQ in the germline V gene (reference sequence). The CDR3 sequence is CASSHKPGQGIHEQYF. The DNA of the CDR3 is TGTGCCAGCAGCCATAAACCGGGACAGGGTATCCACGAGCAGTACTTC.

The chain employs TRBV19 and TRBJ2-3; 15 positions agree with TRBD2. Germline loops: CDR1 LNHDA, CDR2 SQIVND (reference sequence). This CDR3 comprises 17 residues. Losses at the gene ends were 7 bases for V and 5 bases for J; bases not matched to a gene: 10. This CDR3 is CASKGLAGGRLRDTQYF. CDR3 in DNA: TGTGCCAGTAAGGGACTAGCGGGAGGTCGATTGAGAGATACGCAGTATTTT.

This chain connects TRBV25-1 to TRBJ2-7, with TRBD2 as a possible D gene (6 bases). The CDR3 spans 13 residues. From germline, CDR1 is MGHDK and CDR2 SYGVNS. The V gene lost 4 bases and the J gene lost 7 bases, with 14 bases spanning the gap. The chain's CDR3 is CASSAQRAGEQYF. CDR3 nucleotides: TGTGCCAGCAGTGCCCAGAGGGCGGGAGAGCAGTACTTC.

V and J are TRBV4-3 and TRBJ1-1; 8 bases agree with TRBD1. CDR1 is LGHNA and CDR2 is YSLEER in the germline V gene. J lost 3 bases, V lost 2 bases, and 5 bases had no gene match. The CDR3 runs 15 residues. The CDR3 coding sequence is TGCGCCAGCAGCCAATTAACAGGGGGGTACACTGAAGCTTTCTTT. Its protein product is CASSQLTGGYTEAFF.

This clone was counted once. The chain joins TRBV5-1 to TRBJ2-7; 15 nucleotides match TRBD2. The germline CDR1 and CDR2 sequences are SGHRS and YFSETQ. V shed 4 bases, J shed 7 bases, and the junction held 3 bases outside the gene matches. This CDR3 region has 14 residues. The CDR3 DNA reads TGCGCCAGCAGCCAAGGACTAGCGGGAGGGGAGCAGTACTTC. It translates to CASSQGLAGGEQYF.

The V call is TRBV29-1, the J call TRBJ2-1, with 8 bases lining up with TRBD2. Germline V CDR1 and CDR2: SQVTM, ANQGSEA. The CDR3 sequence is 14 residues long. Trimming cost V 8 bases and J 4 bases; bases outside gene matches: 10. In DNA form, the CDR3 reads TGCAGCCTGGCTGCGGGAGGCCGTTACAATGAGCAGTTCTTC. It yields the protein CSLAAGGRYNEQFF.

The rearrangement links TRBV25-1 to TRBJ2-3; a weak D match, TRBD2 (6 bases). Trimming left V 3 bases short and J 1 base short, with 11 bases between. The CDR3 runs 15 residues. Germline CDR1 and CDR2: MGHDK and SYGVNS. CDR3 in amino acids: CASSDWGTGTDTQYF. CDR3 coding DNA: TGTGCCAGCAGTGATTGGGGGACTGGCACAGATACGCAGTATTTT. Looking up the rest from reference TRBV25-1 and TRBJ2-3 gives the full variable domain: EADIYQTPRYLVIGTGKKITLECSQTMGHDKMYWYQQDPGMELHLIHYSYGVNSTEKGDLSSESTVSRIRTEHFPLTLESARPSHTSQYLCASSDWGTGTDTQYFGPGTRLTVL.

V and J are TRBV7-8 and TRBJ2-7, with D unclear. V was cut by 5 bases and J by 5 bases, with 10 bases left in between. This CDR3 contains 12 residues. Germline lookup yields CDR1 SGHVS and CDR2 FQNEAQ. Here the CDR3 reads CASSNPMNEQYF. CDR3 coding DNA: TGTGCCAGCAGCAACCCGATGAACGAGCAGTACTTC.

The chain uses TRBV28 and TRBJ1-5; D possibly corresponds to TRBD1 (5 bases). V lost 6 bases to trimming and J lost 5 bases, with 20 bases between them. Germline CDR1 is MDHEN and CDR2 is SYDVKM. The CDR3 consists of 16 residues. The CDR3 DNA sequence: TGTGCCAGCAGCCACCGGGGCCTTGGCAGGCATCAGCCCCAGCATTTT. This gives the protein CASSHRGLGRHQPQHF.

The V and J genes are TRBV29-1 and TRBJ1-1; D is unresolved. Trimming took 5 bases from V and 0 from J, leaving 13 bases between them. The CDR3 length is 14 residues. CDR1 is SQVTM, CDR2 ANQGSEA, per germline. The CDR3 coding sequence is TGCAGCGTTAGGGCCGATCCTATGAACACTGAAGCTTTCTTT. This translates into CSVRADPMNTEAFF.

The chain has TRBV10-2 and TRBJ2-1; no firm D call. Germline V CDR1 and CDR2: WSHSY, SAAADI. This CDR3 is built from 15 residues. Trimming pared 6 bases from V and 8 bases from J, leaving 20 bases between. The CDR3 DNA is TGCGCCAGCAGGATCCGACAAACAGCTTTTTATGAGCAGTTCTTC. It yields the protein CASRIRQTAFYEQFF.

The chain uses TRBV2 and TRBJ2-3; 11 bases line up with TRBD2. The V and J ends lost 5 bases and 2 bases, in that order; junction bases with no gene match: 6. The V gene's germline CDR1 is SNHLY and CDR2 FYNNEI. The CDR3 covers 16 residues. The CDR3 protein is CASSKEGLAATDTQYF. The DNA for the CDR3 is TGTGCCAGCAGTAAAGAGGGACTAGCGGCCACAGATACGCAGTATTTT.

The J gene is TRBJ1-1, the V gene TRBV18; no clear D. Trimming stripped 3 bases from V and 1 base from J, with 9 bases between. The CDR3 length is 14 residues. Germline V lookup: CDR1 KGHSH, CDR2 LQKENI. The CDR3 nucleotides are TGTGCCAGCTCACCGACCCCAGGGAACACTGAAGCTTTCTTT. This sequence encodes CASSPTPGNTEAFF.

The rearrangement joins TRBV5-4 to TRBJ2-3, with a weak D call TRBD2 (5 bases). The germline V gene encodes CDR1 SGHNT and CDR2 YYREEE (reference sequence). V lost 6 bases and J lost 3, with 17 bases in between. This CDR3 has 15 amino acids. This chain's CDR3 is CASTTSPGSTDTQYF. CDR3 in DNA: TGTGCCAGCACCACGTCCCCGGGATCTACAGATACGCAGTATTTT.